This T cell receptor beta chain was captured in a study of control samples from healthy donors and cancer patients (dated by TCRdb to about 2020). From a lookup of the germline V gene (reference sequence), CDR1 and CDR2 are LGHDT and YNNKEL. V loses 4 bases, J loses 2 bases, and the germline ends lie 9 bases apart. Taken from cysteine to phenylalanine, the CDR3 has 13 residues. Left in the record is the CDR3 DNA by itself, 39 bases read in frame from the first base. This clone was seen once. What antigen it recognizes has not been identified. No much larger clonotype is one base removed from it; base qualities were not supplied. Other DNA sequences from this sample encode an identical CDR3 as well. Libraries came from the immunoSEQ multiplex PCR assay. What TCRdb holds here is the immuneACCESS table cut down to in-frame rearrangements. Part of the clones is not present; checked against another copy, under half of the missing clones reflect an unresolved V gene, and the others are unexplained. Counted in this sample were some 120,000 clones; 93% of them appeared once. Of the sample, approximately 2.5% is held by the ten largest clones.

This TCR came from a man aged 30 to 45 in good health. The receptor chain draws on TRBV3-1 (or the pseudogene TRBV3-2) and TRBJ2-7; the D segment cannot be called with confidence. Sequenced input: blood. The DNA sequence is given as TGTGCCAGCAGCCTCGGGCCGGCCTACGAGCAGTACTTC. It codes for CASSLGPAYEQYF.